This TCR beta chain was sequenced for a study of blood T cell repertoires in COVID-19. Study in general: The origin of the acute and convalescent COVID-19 samples was the United States, Italy and Spain.

Authors' data handling: Counts of nucleated cells, estimated from reference gene primer amplification, were obtained. Libraries were prepared by immunoSEQ multiplex PCR; TCRdb keeps only in-frame clonotypes and omits some of them. V, J and clone size reflect that table, while D and trimming were determined from the DNA. Of about 39,000 clones in the sample, just over 85% were seen once. The clonotype comes from a man aged 35 to 55 with active COVID-19. Sequenced material: peripheral blood.

The CDR3 DNA reads TGTGCCAGCTGCTACCAGGGGTGCCAAGAGACCCAGTACTTC. It yields the protein CASCYQGCQETQYF. This chain links TRBV6-5 with TRBJ2-5; maybe TRBD1 (6 bases). V lost 8 bases and J 1 base, leaving 14 bases between the germline ends. Germline V gene lookup returns CDR1 MNHEY and CDR2 SVGAGI. The CDR3 covers 14 residues.